A single TCR beta chain is shown here with its context. Its antigen remains undetermined. No much larger clone exists at a distance of one base, and base qualities are not known. TCRbeta CDR3 regions were amplified from genomic DNA using the immunoSEQ Assay, a bias-controlled multiplex PCR. As for how the authors treated the data: The number of nucleated cells in each sample was estimated from the amplification of reference gene primers within the assay. To quantify the absolute abundance of each unique TCRbeta CDR3 rearrangement, sequence reads were collapsed and filtered. For each sample, productive Simpson clonality was calculated by taking the square root of Simpson's diversity index across productive rearrangements. TCRdb holds this immuneACCESS table with in-frame rearrangements only. Some clones are missing; in checked studies, unresolved V genes explain under half, and the rest has no known cause. D and trimming were read from the DNA, whereas the V and J calls and clone size are those reported in that table. The sample contains hundreds of thousands of clones, 84% of them found a single time. The ten largest clones capture 6.8% of the sample.

The entry originates in a study of blood T cell repertoires in COVID-19 (dated by TCRdb to the early 2020s). For context, the study as a whole: The collaborator samples originated in the United States, Italy and Spain and spanned the acute and convalescent phases of COVID-19. A freely available public database, intended as a resource for researchers studying the immune response to SARS-CoV-2, is where the repertoires were released. The samples were drawn from the first 160 participants of the ongoing ImmuneRACE study and from 1,254 subjects provided by 6 global collaborators. Nearly every sample came with metadata listing a de-identified subject ID, COVID-19 status, age in years and sex. The material from the prospective study consisted of cDNA or gDNA derived from T cells, B-cell-depleted T cells, or PBMCs. Where available, HLA class I and class II types were obtained from metadata supplied by the sample provider rather than from assay-based typing. Subjects who had been exposed to COVID-19, were actively infected with it, or had recovered from it provided the deeply sampled blood TCRbeta repertoires that made up the dataset. Results and caveats for the whole study, not just this receptor: The amount of clinical and demographic metadata varied by source and participant and was provided uncurated.

Participants in the prospective study were aged roughly 18 to 90 years, lived in 20 to 25 United States geographic areas, and enrolled through a virtual design. To assign participants to cohorts, the prospective study relied on clinical history that participants themselves reported in a screening survey and a study questionnaire. Recovered participants in ImmuneRACE Cohort 3 were defined by two consecutive negative NP/OP PCR tests, clearance by a healthcare professional, or resolution of symptoms. In the prospective study, whole blood, serum and a nasopharyngeal or oropharyngeal swab were collected from each participant by mobile phlebotomists. Additional blood draws and questionnaires over an approximately 2-month period could optionally be provided by prospective study participants. Before DNA extraction, blood samples from the prospective study were shipped at room temperature or frozen. Trimming accounts for 7 bases at V and 6 bases at J, while the number of junction bases matched to no gene is 14. From its cysteine to its phenylalanine, the CDR3 spans 15 amino acids. Kept here is only the CDR3 DNA, which spans 45 bases and is read in frame from base 1. The germline V gene gives CDR1 as SGDLS and CDR2 as YYNGEE.

The sample was PBMCs or T cells enriched from blood (not recorded which). The V gene is TRBV9 and the J gene is TRBJ2-3, with 7 bases aligning to TRBD2. The sequence derives from a woman between 40 and 55 years old who had recovered from COVID-19. The CDR3 region has the sequence CASGITSAGGDTQYF. DNA sequence: TGTGCCAGCGGGATCACTAGCGCCGGGGGGGATACGCAGTATTTT.